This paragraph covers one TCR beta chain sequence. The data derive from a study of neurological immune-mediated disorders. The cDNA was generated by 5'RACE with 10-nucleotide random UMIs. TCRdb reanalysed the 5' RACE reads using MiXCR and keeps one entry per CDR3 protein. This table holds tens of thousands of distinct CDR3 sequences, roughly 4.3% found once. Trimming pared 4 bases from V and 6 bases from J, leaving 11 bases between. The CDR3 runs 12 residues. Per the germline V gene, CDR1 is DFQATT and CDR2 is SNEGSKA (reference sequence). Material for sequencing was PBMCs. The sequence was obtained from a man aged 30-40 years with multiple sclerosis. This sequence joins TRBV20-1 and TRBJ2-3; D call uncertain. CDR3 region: CSATDRTDTQYF. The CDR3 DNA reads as TGCAGTGCTACGGACCGAACGGATACGCAGTATTTT.